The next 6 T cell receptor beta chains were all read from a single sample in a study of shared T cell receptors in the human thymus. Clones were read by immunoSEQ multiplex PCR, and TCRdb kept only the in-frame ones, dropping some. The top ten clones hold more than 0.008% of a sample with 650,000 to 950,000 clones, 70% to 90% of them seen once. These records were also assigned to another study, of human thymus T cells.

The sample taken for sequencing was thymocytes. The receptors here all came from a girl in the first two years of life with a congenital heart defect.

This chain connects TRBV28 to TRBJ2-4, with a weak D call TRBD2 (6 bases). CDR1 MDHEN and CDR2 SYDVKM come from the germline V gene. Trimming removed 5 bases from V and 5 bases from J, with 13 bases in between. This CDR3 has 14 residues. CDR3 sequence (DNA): TGTGCCAGCAGTCTCCTCCCGGGGGAAAACATTCAGTACTTC. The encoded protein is CASSLLPGENIQYF.

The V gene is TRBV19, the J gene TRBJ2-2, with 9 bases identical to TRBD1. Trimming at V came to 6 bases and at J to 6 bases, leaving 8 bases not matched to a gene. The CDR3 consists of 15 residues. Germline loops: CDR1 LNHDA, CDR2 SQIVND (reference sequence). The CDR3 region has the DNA TGTGCCAGTAGCCCCGGGACAGGGATCTCCGGGGAGCTGTTTTTT. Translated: CASSPGTGISGELFF.

In nucleotides, the CDR3 is TGTGCCAGCAGCTTGGTAGGGGGTTCGATGTTCTATGGCTACACCTTC. Residues: CASSLVGGSMFYGYTF. This chain connects TRBV13 to TRBJ1-2; D possibly corresponds to TRBD1 (6 bases). The CDR3 is 16 residues long. Between the trimmed V and J ends, which lost 3 bases and 4 bases, there was a span of 18 bases. Germline assignment: CDR1 PRHDT and CDR2 FYEKMQ (reference sequence).

The CDR3 region has the DNA TGTGCCAGTAGCCATTCGACAGACAATCAGCCCCAGCATTTT. Protein sequence: CASSHSTDNQPQHF. The J gene is TRBJ1-5, the V gene TRBV19; the D gene is possibly TRBD1 (5 bases). The CDR3 is 14 amino acids. V lost 6 bases and J lost 3, with 12 bases in between. CDR1 LNHDA and CDR2 SQIVND come from the germline V gene (reference sequence).

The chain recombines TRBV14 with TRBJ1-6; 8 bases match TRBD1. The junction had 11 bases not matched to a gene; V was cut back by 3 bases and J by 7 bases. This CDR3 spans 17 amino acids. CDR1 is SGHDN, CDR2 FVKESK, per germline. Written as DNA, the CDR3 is TGTGCCAGCAGCCAGCCCGACAGGGGAGATTCGAATTCACCCCTCCACTTT. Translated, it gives CASSQPDRGDSNSPLHF.

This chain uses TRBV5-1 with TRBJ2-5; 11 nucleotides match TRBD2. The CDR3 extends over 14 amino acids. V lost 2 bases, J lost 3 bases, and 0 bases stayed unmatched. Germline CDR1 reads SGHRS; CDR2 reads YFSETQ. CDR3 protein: CASSLLAGEETQYF. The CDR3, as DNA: TGCGCCAGCAGCTTACTAGCGGGGGAAGAGACCCAGTACTTC.